These T cell receptor beta chains were read from a single sample in a study of blood T cell repertoires in COVID-19. Assay: immunoSEQ multiplex PCR; the TCRdb copy retains only in-frame clones and omits some. The sample records more than 250,000 clones, approximately 89% being singletons. The sequencing input was PBMCs or T cells enriched from blood (not recorded which). The receptors were gathered from a woman aged 30 to 39 who had recovered from COVID-19. CDR3s include the opening cysteine and the closing phenylalanine or tryptophan. The D gene is left open where the match is weak. For some rows the clone size is stated as once, few or many, or as a class when expanded; others skip it.

.	.	TRBV20-1	TRBJ1-2	CSASRQVPPAYGYTF	TGCAGTGCTAGTAGACAGGTCCCGCCGGCCTATGGCTACACCTTC
.	TRBD1	TRBV29-1	TRBJ1-1	CSVDRGINTEAFF	TGCAGCGTTGACAGGGGGATAAACACTGAAGCTTTCTTT
once	.	TRBV12-3/TRBV12-4	TRBJ1-5	CASSSGERQPQHF	TGTGCCAGCAGTTCAGGGGAGAGACAGCCCCAGCATTTT
.	.	TRBV5-4	TRBJ1-1	CASSVGEINTEAFF	TGTGCCAGCAGCGTGGGGGAGATTAACACTGAAGCTTTCTTT
.	TRBD2	TRBV3-1/TRBV3-2	TRBJ2-5	CASSHWIRGTSEETQYF	TGTGCCAGCAGCCATTGGATTCGAGGGACTAGCGAAGAGACCCAGTACTTC
.	.	TRBV27	TRBJ2-5	CASSYLPPGYFRAGDIQETQYF	TGTGCCAGCAGCTACCTACCGCCCGGGTACTTTAGGGCGGGGGACATCCAAGAGACCCAGTACTTC
.	TRBD2	TRBV3-1/TRBV3-2	TRBJ2-7	CASSQGTGAGGFNYEQYF	TGTGCCAGCAGCCAAGGAACCGGAGCGGGGGGATTTAACTACGAGCAGTACTTC
.	.	TRBV4-2	TRBJ2-2	CASSQGASSTGELFF	TGTGCCAGCAGCCAAGGGGCCAGTTCCACCGGGGAGCTGTTTTTT
.	.	TRBV5-5	TRBJ2-5	CASSLAGAETQYF	TGTGCCAGCAGCTTGGCAGGGGCTGAGACCCAGTACTTC
.	.	TRBV4-1	TRBJ2-7	CASSPSRYSYEQYF	TGCGCCAGCAGCCCTTCCCGGTACTCCTACGAGCAGTACTTC
few	TRBD1	TRBV27	TRBJ1-5	CASSQGAGGNQPQHF	TGTGCCAGCAGTCAGGGGGCTGGCGGCAATCAGCCCCAGCATTTT
.	.	TRBV11-1	TRBJ1-4	CASSLPGGRVEKLFF	TGTGCCAGCAGCTTACCCGGTGGCAGGGTGGAAAAACTGTTTTTT
.	TRBD2	TRBV10-1	TRBJ2-7	CASSASGGWGREQYF	TGCGCCAGCAGTGCTAGCGGGGGGTGGGGAAGGGAGCAGTACTTC
.	.	TRBV28	TRBJ1-6	CASSFSGAYNSPLHF	TGTGCCAGCAGTTTTTCCGGAGCCTATAATTCACCCCTCCACTTT
.	.	TRBV18	TRBJ1-1	CASSPYRDEVEAFF	TGTGCCAGCTCACCTTACAGGGACGAGGTTGAAGCTTTCTTT
.	.	TRBV15	TRBJ1-4	CATSRVAATNEKLFF	TGTGCCACCAGCAGAGTCGCGGCAACTAATGAAAAACTGTTTTTT
.	.	TRBV7-9	TRBJ2-7	CASSFGGAASYEQYF	TGTGCCAGCAGCTTTGGGGGGGCCGCCTCCTACGAGCAGTACTTC
.	.	TRBV4-3	TRBJ1-4	CASSPKRGGGLFF	TGCGCCAGCAGCCCCAAAAGGGGAGGAGGACTGTTTTTT
.	.	TRBV6-5	TRBJ1-2	CASSYLGLRRYGYTF	TGTGCCAGCAGTTATTTGGGACTCCGGCGCTATGGCTACACCTTC
once	TRBD2	TRBV7-2	TRBJ2-7	CASSARTSGSYEQYF	TGTGCCAGCAGCGCTCGGACTAGCGGATCCTACGAGCAGTACTTC
.	TRBD1	TRBV7-9	TRBJ1-5	CASSSGQGSQPQHF	TGTGCCAGCAGCTCGGGACAGGGGAGCCAGCCCCAGCATTTT
.	TRBD1	TRBV7-3	TRBJ1-1	CASSSGQGDTEAFF	TGTGCCAGCAGCTCGGGACAGGGGGACACTGAAGCTTTCTTT
.	TRBD1	TRBV19	TRBJ1-6	CASSIGQQGFNSPLHF	TGTGCCAGTAGTATAGGTCAACAGGGGTTTAATTCACCCCTCCACTTT
.	TRBD1	TRBV19	TRBJ2-7	CASSLGQRKYEQYF	TGTGCCAGTAGTTTGGGACAGAGAAAATACGAGCAGTACTTC
.	TRBD2	TRBV5-1	TRBJ2-7	CASSSLAGENYEQYF	TGCGCCAGCAGCTCTCTAGCGGGGGAGAACTACGAGCAGTACTTC
once	.	TRBV7-9	TRBJ1-1	CASSPGYDTEAFF	TGTGCCAGCAGCCCCGGTTATGACACTGAAGCTTTCTTT
once	TRBD1	TRBV9	TRBJ1-1	CASSVDPNDRVGGMNTEAFF	TGTGCCAGCAGCGTTGACCCTAACGACAGGGTGGGTGGGATGAACACTGAAGCTTTCTTT
once	TRBD1	TRBV24-1	TRBJ1-5	CATSDFGGRGRQPQHF	TGTGCCACCAGTGATTTCGGGGGCAGGGGGCGTCAGCCCCAGCATTTT
.	TRBD1	TRBV29-1	TRBJ2-7	CSVEGQGGDEQYF	TGCAGCGTTGAAGGACAGGGTGGGGACGAGCAGTACTTC
.	.	TRBV19	TRBJ1-2	CASSPTVAYGYTF	TGTGCCAGTAGTCCTACAGTTGCCTATGGCTACACCTTC
once	.	TRBV5-6	TRBJ1-2	CASSYRTVNYGYTF	TGTGCCAGCAGCTACAGGACAGTTAACTATGGCTACACCTTC
.	.	TRBV4-1	TRBJ1-4	CASSQDPGEKLFF	TGCGCCAGCAGCCAAGATCCGGGAGAAAAACTGTTTTTT
.	.	TRBV4-3	TRBJ2-1	CASSRTRGATSGNEQFF	TGCGCCAGCAGCCGGACACGGGGGGCCACATCAGGGAATGAGCAGTTCTTC
.	TRBD1	TRBV7-6	TRBJ1-2	CASTDGQGGGYTF	TGTGCCAGCACCGACGGACAGGGCGGAGGCTACACCTTC
.	TRBD1	TRBV7-8	TRBJ1-2	CASTKTGKVNYGYTF	TGTGCCAGCACCAAGACAGGGAAGGTTAACTATGGCTACACCTTC
.	TRBD1	TRBV20-1	TRBJ1-6	CSARGQLALHF	TGCAGTGCTAGGGGACAGTTGGCCCTCCACTTT
.	.	TRBV5-5	TRBJ1-4	CASSWIVRAEDEKLFF	TGTGCCAGCAGCTGGATTGTCAGGGCAGAAGATGAAAAACTGTTTTTT
.	.	TRBV11-3	TRBJ2-2	CASSHPSSETENTGELFF	TGTGCCAGCAGCCACCCTTCCAGCGAGACAGAGAACACCGGGGAGCTGTTTTTT
.	.	TRBV11-2	TRBJ2-3	CASSPPSGITDTQYF	TGTGCCAGCAGCCCACCTTCGGGGATCACAGATACGCAGTATTTT
.	TRBD1	TRBV6-5	TRBJ2-7	CASRPSGQAYEQYF	TGTGCCAGCAGACCTTCGGGACAGGCCTACGAGCAGTACTTC
.	TRBD1	TRBV4-1	TRBJ1-1	CASGKGQGGSNEAFF	TGCGCCAGCGGTAAGGGACAGGGGGGATCCAATGAAGCTTTCTTT
.	.	TRBV6-5	TRBJ2-6	CATRQAKVGANVLTF	TGTGCCACCAGACAGGCAAAGGTCGGGGCCAACGTCCTGACTTTC
.	.	TRBV18	TRBJ1-5	CASSPSGGGQPQHF	TGTGCCAGCTCACCGTCTGGGGGAGGTCAGCCCCAGCATTTT
.	.	TRBV9	TRBJ1-2	CASSVAMTGFYGYTF	TGTGCCAGCAGCGTAGCTATGACAGGCTTCTATGGCTACACCTTC
.	.	TRBV10-3	TRBJ1-6	CAISAGSYNSPLHF	TGTGCCATCAGTGCGGGTTCCTATAATTCACCCCTCCACTTT